This TCR beta chain is drawn from a study of T-cell memory formation after mild COVID-19. TCRdb fed the 5' RACE reads into MiXCR, producing one record per CDR3 protein. The table records about 360,000 distinct CDR3 sequences, around 15% of them present only once. The germline V gene has CDR1 SGHTA and CDR2 FQGNSA. V shed 1 base, J shed 6 bases, and the junction held 4 bases outside the gene matches. This CDR3 has 14 amino acids. This chain connects TRBV7-2 to TRBJ2-3, with 7 positions matching TRBD2. The TCR sequence derives from a man aged 18 to 30 who had mild COVID-19 (a few samples of this study predate the infection). Cell type and time point are not known. Sequencing used PBMCs or a T cell subset sorted from them (not recorded which). The DNA for the CDR3 is TGTGCCAGCAGCTTAGGCTGGGGGGGGGATACGCAGTATTTT. Translating it yields CASSLGWGGDTQYF.